These 10 T cell receptor beta chains share one sample of origin, sequenced in a study of blood T cell repertoires in COVID-19. The table came from immunoSEQ multiplex PCR; TCRdb's copy has only in-frame clones and leaves some out. The sample has more than 200,000 clones; more than 75% are singletons. Sequencing was done on a sample of PBMCs or T cells enriched from blood (not recorded which). The receptor source for this set is a man aged 25 to 40 in a cohort exposed to, infected with or recovered from COVID-19 (not recorded which).

This clone was found once. J is TRBJ1-5 and V is TRBV7-2, with 7 bases lining up with TRBD1. The junction had 5 bases not matched to a gene; V was cut back by 3 bases and J by 3 bases. Per the germline V gene, CDR1 is SGHTA and CDR2 is FQGNSA. The CDR3 is 15 amino acids. CDR3 region: CASSLNRGLNQPQHF. CDR3 coding DNA: TGTGCCAGCAGCTTGAACAGGGGACTCAATCAGCCCCAGCATTTT.

This clone was recorded a few times. The chain joins TRBV28 to TRBJ2-1; a possible D gene is TRBD2 (5 bases). V lost 6 bases and J lost 4, with 25 bases in between. The CDR3 covers 18 residues. CDR1 MDHEN and CDR2 SYDVKM come from the germline V gene. The CDR3 DNA sequence: TGTGCCAGCAGCACAGAGGAAGCGTCGGACTCTTGGTACAATGAGCAGTTCTTC. Its translation: CASSTEEASDSWYNEQFF. Supplemented by reference TRBV28 and TRBJ2-1, the full variable domain reads DVKVTQSSRYLVKRTGEKVFLECVQDMDHENMFWYRQDPGLGLRLIYFSYDVKMKEKGDIPEGYSVSREKKERFSLILESASTNQTSMYLCASSTEEASDSWYNEQFFGPGTRLTVL.

The chain uses TRBV25-1 and TRBJ1-2, with D possibly being TRBD1 (6 bases). CDR3 size: 14 residues. Deletions cut 1 base from V and 6 bases from J, with 12 bases between. Germline V gives CDR1 MGHDK, CDR2 SYGVNS. The CDR3 region is CASSELGRGHGYTF. In DNA form, the CDR3 reads TGTGCCAGCAGTGAATTGGGCAGGGGCCATGGCTACACCTTC.

CDR3: CASSLGRQGGKLFF. The DNA of the CDR3 is TGTGCCAGCAGCTTAGGTAGGCAGGGAGGAAAACTGTTTTTT. The chain is built from TRBV7-9 and TRBJ1-4; TRBD1 is a possible D gene (5 bases). CDR1 and CDR2 from the germline V gene are SEHNR and FQNEAQ (reference sequence). The CDR3 extends over 14 amino acids. V shed 1 base and J shed 10 bases, with 13 bases lying between them.

V usage is TRBV7-9 and J usage is TRBJ2-3; D is uncertain. The CDR3 is 15 residues long. Trimming cost V 5 bases and J 1 base, with 13 bases left between them. Looked up from germline, CDR1 is SEHNR and CDR2 is FQNEAQ (reference sequence). In nucleotides, the CDR3 is TGTGCCAGCAGCCCGAAGATTTCAGGCACAGATACGCAGTATTTT. Translated: CASSPKISGTDTQYF. Together with reference TRBV7-9 and TRBJ2-3, the CDR3 gives the full variable domain: DTGVSQNPRHKITKRGQNVTFRCDPISEHNRLYWYRQTLGQGPEFLTYFQNEAQLEKSRLLSDRFSAERPKGSFSTLEIQRTEQGDSAMYLCASSPKISGTDTQYFGPGTRLTVL.

This clone showed up just once. The chain is built from TRBV6-6 and TRBJ1-1; D unclear. The CDR3 is made up of 14 amino acids. Between the trimmed V and J ends, which lost 5 bases and 4 bases, there was a span of 14 bases. The germline V gene encodes CDR1 MNHNY and CDR2 SVGAGI (reference sequence). For the CDR3, the DNA is TGTGCCAGCAGTGACTTGGGCAGCACCACTGAAGCTTTCTTT. Translated: CASSDLGSTTEAFF.

The V call is TRBV9, the J call TRBJ2-1; D is undetermined. Germline CDR1 SGDLS, CDR2 YYNGEE. The CDR3 sequence is 16 residues long. V lost 4 bases and J 3 bases, leaving 17 bases between the germline ends. The CDR3 DNA reads TGTGCCAGCAGCCCCGCGACCGACTCCTACTACAATGAGCAGTTCTTC. This encodes CASSPATDSYYNEQFF.

The chain employs TRBV24-1 and TRBJ2-5; perhaps TRBD1 as D (6 bases). Deletions cut 0 bases from V and 4 bases from J, with 8 bases between. The germline V gene has CDR1 KGHDR and CDR2 SFDVKD. There are 14 residues in the CDR3. CDR3 bases: TGTGCCACCAGTGATTTGCTAGGGGGAGAGACCCAGTACTTC. Protein sequence: CATSDLLGGETQYF.

This clone came up once. The chain recombines TRBV6-1 with TRBJ2-1; D call uncertain. Between the trimmed V and J ends, which lost 0 bases and 6 bases, there was a span of 24 bases. This CDR3 is 19 amino acids long. Germline V CDR1 and CDR2: MNHNS, SASEGT. The CDR3 bases are TGTGCCAGCAGTGAAGCGCTTCCTCTAGTGCTGAACCGTCGCAATGAGCAGTTCTTC. Residues: CASSEALPLVLNRRNEQFF.

The chain carries TRBV5-6 and TRBJ2-2; tentatively, D is TRBD1 (5 bases). Germline values: CDR1 SGHDT, CDR2 YYEEEE. Trimming removed 2 bases at V and 7 bases at J, with 12 bases between. CDR3 length: 14 residues. DNA of the CDR3: TGTGCCAGCAGCTTAGACAGCTTGAGCGGGGAGCTGTTTTTT. It translates to CASSLDSLSGELFF.